This TCR beta chain was recovered during a study of shared clonotypes between healthy human individuals. The sample holds a few counts of this clone. V lost 1 base, J lost 5 bases, and 14 bases lay in between. Looked up from germline, CDR1 is SGDLS and CDR2 is YYNGEE. There are 15 residues in the CDR3. Libraries were prepared by immunoSEQ multiplex PCR; TCRdb keeps only in-frame clonotypes and omits some of them. The profile shows about 980,000 clones, over 75% of them singletons. Healthy HIV-negative adults with no recent acute infections or vaccinations were recruited as donors. The specimen sequenced was memory CD4+ T cells sorted from blood. The subset here: CD45RA-negative fraction. This chain links TRBV9 with TRBJ2-3; tentative D call: TRBD2 (6 bases). The sequence came from a man younger than 35 in good health. DNA of the CDR3: TGTGCCAGCAGCGTATATGGGCTAGCGCAAGATACGCAGTATTTT. Translating it yields CASSVYGLAQDTQYF.